This T cell receptor (beta chain) was sequenced during a study of blood T cell repertoires in COVID-19. Study context: Samples of COVID-19 (acute and convalescent) were obtained from the United States, Italy and Spain. Sources were T cells, B-cell-depleted T cells, or PBMCs; the material itself was cDNA or gDNA.

This clone occurred many times. Per the germline V gene, CDR1 is GTSNPN and CDR2 is SVGIG (reference sequence). Between the trimmed V and J ends, which lost 4 bases and 5 bases, there was a span of 12 bases. The CDR3 loop spans 12 amino acids. Authors' processing steps: For nucleated cells, counts were estimated from reference gene primer amplification. Sequencing used immunoSEQ multiplex PCR; TCRdb keeps in-frame clones, though not all of them. V, J and clone size are those of that table, while D and trimming were read from the DNA. There are about 190,000 clones in the sample; roughly 84% occur only once, and 6.2% lies in the top ten.

This rearrangement joins TRBV30 to TRBJ2-7; D uncertain. Source material: peripheral blood. This clonotype was sampled from a woman in her forties who had recovered from COVID-19. CDR3 DNA: TGTGCCTGGAACGGGTATCTTAACGAGCAGTACTTC. It encodes CAWNGYLNEQYF. The entire variable domain, with the rest obtained from reference TRBV30 and TRBJ2-7, is as follows: SQTIHQWPATLVQPVGSPLSLECTVEGTSNPNLYWYRQAAGRGLQLLFYSVGIGQISSEVPQNLSASRPQDRQFILSSKKLLLSDSGFYLCAWNGYLNEQYFGPGTRLTVT.